A selection of T cell receptor beta chains follows, all from one sample in a study of T cells after yellow fever vaccination. TCRdb passed the 5' RACE reads through MiXCR, listing each CDR3 protein once. The table includes under 550,000 distinct CDR3 sequences, 21% detected once. The specimen comprised PBMCs, sampled approximately 20 days after the first yellow fever vaccination. These receptors came from a man in his late teens or twenties who received the YFV17D yellow fever vaccine. CDR3s include the opening cysteine and the closing phenylalanine or tryptophan. A D gene is named only where the DNA matches it firmly. Expanded clones are given a class, and other clones once, few, many or no size at all.

j_call v_call d_call clone_size cdr3_nt cdr3_aa
TRBJ2-3 TRBV7-9 . few TGTGCCAGCAGCTTGGGGGTCGGCTCGGTGACAGATACGCAGTATTTT CASSLGVGSVTDTQYF
TRBJ1-5 TRBV5-1 . . TGCGCCAGCAGCCCCGAAGGGGATAGCAATCAGCCCCAGCATTTT CASSPEGDSNQPQHF
TRBJ2-7 TRBV5-1 TRBD1 few TGCGCCAGCAGCTCAGGACAGGGGCGGCACGAGCAGTACTTC CASSSGQGRHEQYF
TRBJ2-7 TRBV4-1 . . TGCGCCAGCAGCCAAAGAGAGAGTAGCTCCTACGAGCAGTACTTC CASSQRESSSYEQYF
TRBJ1-2 TRBV12-3/TRBV12-4 . many TGTGCCAGCACCCTCGGCGGGCAGCTATCTGGCTACACCTTC CASTLGGQLSGYTF
TRBJ1-1 TRBV11-3 . . TGTGCCAGCAGCGCCGGAGTCGGGGCCGGGGACACTGAAGCTTTCTTT CASSAGVGAGDTEAFF
TRBJ2-7 TRBV3-1 TRBD2 . TGTGCCAGCAGCCAAGGCAGCGGGGGGACCTACGAGCAGTACTTC CASSQGSGGTYEQYF
TRBJ2-2 TRBV29-1 . . TGCAGCGTCGCTACCCTGGGGGAACCCGGGGAGCTGTTTTTT CSVATLGEPGELFF
TRBJ1-6 TRBV5-1 . . TGCGCCAGCAGCTTGGTGGGGGCCCAAGGTTCACCCCTCCACTTT CASSLVGAQGSPLHF
TRBJ1-5 TRBV6-5 . . TGTGCCAGCAGTTACTCGATGTTTTCCGAGCAGCCCCAGCATTTT CASSYSMFSEQPQHF
TRBJ2-1 TRBV4-1 . . TGCGCCAGCAGCCAAGGGCGCGGTGACGGGGGTCCCTACAATGAGCAGTTCTTC CASSQGRGDGGPYNEQFF
TRBJ2-3 TRBV7-2 . . TGTGCCAGCAGCTCCCCGCAAGGCCCCCGTACGCAGTATTTT CASSSPQGPRTQYF
TRBJ2-2 TRBV28 . . TGTGCCAGCAGTTCAGGAGGGGAGGTCGGGGAGCTGTTTTTT CASSSGGEVGELFF
TRBJ2-3 TRBV18 . . TGTGCCAGCTCACGTACGTTATCCAGCACAGATACGCAGTATTTT CASSRTLSSTDTQYF
TRBJ2-5 TRBV10-1 . . TGCGCCAGCAGTGAGTCTCAGGGGAGAGGGCAAGAGACCCAGTACTTC CASSESQGRGQETQYF
TRBJ2-5 TRBV5-1 . few TGCGCCAGCAGCTCTAGTGGGGGATTTGGAGAGACCCAGTACTTC CASSSSGGFGETQYF
TRBJ2-1 TRBV18 TRBD2 . TGTGCCAGCTCCGCGGGGGGCCCTTTAAATGAGCAGTTCTTC CASSAGGPLNEQFF
TRBJ2-3 TRBV10-3 TRBD2 few TGTGCCATCAAGAACTCTGGACCTAGCGGGGGGAGCACAGATACGCAGTATTTT CAIKNSGPSGGSTDTQYF
TRBJ1-1 TRBV27 . . TGTGCCAGCAGTCGATTGGACGTAAGATCCTTGAAGGAAGCTTTCTTT CASSRLDVRSLKEAFF
TRBJ1-3 TRBV3-1 . few TGTGCCAGCAGCCATTGGAGGGATGGAAACACCATATATTTT CASSHWRDGNTIYF
TRBJ2-1 TRBV7-9 . few TGTGCCAGCAGCGCCAGGACCCTCTCCTACAATGAGCAGTTCTTC CASSARTLSYNEQFF
TRBJ1-5 TRBV6-6 . . TGTGCCAGCAGAGGCCACAATCAGCCCCAGCATTTT CASRGHNQPQHF
TRBJ2-3 TRBV20-1 TRBD2 few TGCAGTGCTAGAGATGAACTAGCGGGGTTCACAGATACGCAGTATTTT CSARDELAGFTDTQYF
TRBJ2-1 TRBV20-1 TRBD2 few TGCAGTGCTAGTCTGCTAGCGGGGGGCATCTACAATGAGCAGTTCTTC CSASLLAGGIYNEQFF
TRBJ1-3 TRBV6-5 . few TGTGCCAGCAGTTTTTGGACGGGGGCTGGAAACACCATATATTTT CASSFWTGAGNTIYF
TRBJ2-6 TRBV12-3/TRBV12-4 . . TGTGCCAGCAGCTCCCCCTGGGCCAACGTCCTGACTTTC CASSSPWANVLTF
TRBJ2-3 TRBV10-3 . few TGTGCCATCCAGGAGTTTGGAAGCGAGCGGAAGGCCGCCGATACGCAGTATTTT CAIQEFGSERKAADTQYF
TRBJ2-2 TRBV29-1 . . TGCAGCGTTGAAGACGTTGTCGGGGAGCTGTTTTTT CSVEDVVGELFF
TRBJ2-7 TRBV7-9 TRBD1 . TGTGCCAGCAGCACATTGACAGGGTCTCGATACAGCGAGCAGTACTTC CASSTLTGSRYSEQYF
TRBJ2-3 TRBV6-1 TRBD2 . TGTGCCAGCAGGTCCGGGACTAGCTCTGATACGCAGTATTTT CASRSGTSSDTQYF
TRBJ2-2 TRBV29-1 . . TGCAGCGTTGGGGGGTCGGCAGAGGGCGGGGAGCTGTTTTTT CSVGGSAEGGELFF
TRBJ2-7 TRBV20-1 TRBD1 few TGCAGTGCTAGGGGGGACAGGGAAGCCTACGAGCAGTACTTC CSARGDREAYEQYF
TRBJ1-2 TRBV6-6 . many TGTGCCAGCAGTCGAGGGGGGAGTGGCTACACCTTC CASSRGGSGYTF
TRBJ2-2 TRBV3-1 . few TGTGCCAGCAGCCAACTAGGGGGGAACACCGGGGAGCTGTTTTTT CASSQLGGNTGELFF
TRBJ1-4 TRBV4-1 . . TGCGCCAGCAGCCAAGTCGGACAGTCAACTAATGAAAAACTGTTTTTT CASSQVGQSTNEKLFF
TRBJ1-2 TRBV28 TRBD1 . TGTGCCAGCAGTTTACGCAGGGGGATGGGGGGCTACACCTTC CASSLRRGMGGYTF
TRBJ1-5 TRBV7-9 TRBD1 . TGTGCCAGCATCCCTGGGGCAGGGGGAAATCAGCCCCAGCATTTT CASIPGAGGNQPQHF
TRBJ2-3 TRBV7-2 TRBD2 few TGTGCCAGCGGGCGGACTAGCGGGGGGGCCAGGGATACGCAGTATTTT CASGRTSGGARDTQYF
TRBJ1-4 TRBV7-2 TRBD1 many TGTGCCAGCAGCGCCCGACAGGGGGAGGAGGAAAAACTGTTTTTT CASSARQGEEEKLFF
TRBJ1-2 TRBV7-2 . . TGTGCCAGCAGCCCGGGCGTCAGAACCTATGGCTACACCTTC CASSPGVRTYGYTF
TRBJ2-2 TRBV5-1 . . TGCGCCAGCTCCCCGGGACACATAAACACCGGGGAGCTGTTTTTT CASSPGHINTGELFF
TRBJ2-7 TRBV2 . few TGTGCCAGCAGTGAACCGTTCAGACCCTACGAGCAGTACTTC CASSEPFRPYEQYF
TRBJ2-6 TRBV30 . . TGTGCCTGGAGTGTACCCCGGGGTGGGGCCAACGTCCTGACTTTC CAWSVPRGGANVLTF
TRBJ1-1 TRBV10-3 TRBD1 . TGTGCCACCCGGGACAGGGGGACTGAAGCTTTCTTT CATRDRGTEAFF
TRBJ2-3 TRBV6-2/TRBV6-3 TRBD2 few TGTGCCAGCAGTTACATCCTAGCGGGTTCCAGCACAGATACGCAGTATTTT CASSYILAGSSTDTQYF
TRBJ2-2 TRBV9 . . TGTGCCAGCAGCGTTACTTGGGTGGGGGCAAAGACCGGGGAGCTGTTTTTT CASSVTWVGAKTGELFF
TRBJ2-5 TRBV7-9 TRBD2 many TGTGCCAGCAACCAAGCGGGGGGAGTGGCAGAGACCCAGTACTTC CASNQAGGVAETQYF
TRBJ2-2 TRBV5-4 TRBD1 few TGTGCCAGCAGCTTAAGGGTACAGGGGGCATATCGAGACACCGGGGAGCTGTTTTTT CASSLRVQGAYRDTGELFF